The 17 T cell receptor beta chains given below trace back to one sample, sequenced in a study of Ad26.COV2.S vaccination and SARS-CoV-2 variants (dated by TCRdb to the early 2020s). Libraries were made using the immunoSEQ multiplex PCR assay. This immuneACCESS table, as held by TCRdb, lists in-frame sequences with V and J called but not all clones. Of the missing ones, under half trace to an unresolved V gene in checked studies; the others have no known cause. This sample has about 470,000 clones in its table, and 80% to 95% of those were observed once. 4.3% of the sample goes to the ten largest clones. Explained via the paper, the treatment or condition label denotes: around 19 received Ad26.COV2.S at low or high dose, single or two shots; five or six received placebo; per-sample allocation not given. For vaccine and placebo recipients, the sequenced repertoires came from samples collected on day 63 after the first injection.

The specimen was peripheral blood, collected in a trial of Ad26.COV2.S vaccine versus placebo. The receptors derive from a person aged 18-60 years who received the Ad26.COV2.S COVID-19 vaccine or a placebo.

J is TRBJ2-5 and V is TRBV28; D gene uncertain. CDR3 length equals 13 residues. Trimming shortened V by 1 base and J by 5 bases, and 8 bases separated the two germline ends. The germline V gene has CDR1 MDHEN and CDR2 SYDVKM. This CDR3 reads CASSLSESETQYF. The CDR3 DNA reads TGTGCCAGCAGTTTATCTGAAAGCGAGACCCAGTACTTC. The full variable domain, rest sourced from reference TRBV28 and TRBJ2-5, is DVKVTQSSRYLVKRTGEKVFLECVQDMDHENMFWYRQDPGLGLRLIYFSYDVKMKEKGDIPEGYSVSREKKERFSLILESASTNQTSMYLCASSLSESETQYFGPGTRLLVL.

The gene calls are TRBV3-1 (or the pseudogene TRBV3-2) and TRBJ2-3; D unclear. The V gene's germline CDR1 is LGHDT and CDR2 YNNKEL (reference sequence). V lost 4 bases to trimming and J lost 0 bases, with 8 bases between them. The CDR3 totals 14 residues. The CDR3 here is CASSPRTSTDTQYF. In DNA, the CDR3 is TGTGCCAGCAGCCCTAGAACTAGCACAGATACGCAGTATTTT.

The chain carries TRBV7-9 and TRBJ1-1, with 10 bases fitting TRBD1. Trimming took 5 bases from V and 4 from J; bases not matched to a gene: 4. The CDR3 sequence is 14 residues long. The germline gives CDR1 SEHNR, CDR2 FQNEAQ (reference sequence). The CDR3 loop reads CASSPGQGTTEAFF. The CDR3 nucleotides read TGTGCCAGCAGCCCGGGACAGGGGACCACTGAAGCTTTCTTT.

The CDR3 reads CASSVGQGFGGTQYF. CDR3 DNA: TGTGCCAGCAGTGTGGGACAGGGTTTTGGAGGTACGCAGTATTTT. This sequence joins TRBV2 and TRBJ2-3; 9 bases align to TRBD1. V gave up 4 bases and J gave up 8 bases; unmatched junction bases: 10. This CDR3 is 15 amino acids long. Looked up from germline, CDR1 is SNHLY and CDR2 is FYNNEI.

V gene TRBV19 combines with J gene TRBJ2-5, with 12 bases matching TRBD2. Looked up from germline, CDR1 is LNHDA and CDR2 is SQIVND (reference sequence). This CDR3 comprises 15 residues. V trimming: 3 bases; J trimming: 5 bases; junction bases outside the gene matches: 4. The CDR3 reads CASSILLAGGETQYF. In DNA, the CDR3 is TGTGCCAGTAGTATCCTACTAGCGGGAGGTGAGACCCAGTACTTC.

Details on this clone: Other DNA sequences of this sample code for an identical CDR3. This sequence joins TRBV7-3 and TRBJ2-3; TRBD2 matches 7 bases. This CDR3 spans 15 amino acids. V gave up 5 bases and J gave up 3 bases; unmatched junction bases: 8. Per germline, CDR1 SGHTA and CDR2 FQGTGA. The CDR3 reads CASSPVAGGTDTQYF. The CDR3 bases are TGTGCCAGCAGCCCTGTAGCGGGTGGGACAGATACGCAGTATTTT.

The chain couples TRBV15 to TRBJ1-2; D not certain. The CDR3 spans 14 residues. Germline V CDR1 and CDR2: LNHNV, YYDKDF (reference sequence). The germline V and J ends were trimmed by 3 bases and 8 bases, with 16 bases remaining between them. CDR3 amino acids: CATSSGVSNGGYTF. The CDR3, as DNA: TGTGCCACCAGCAGTGGCGTTTCCAACGGGGGCTACACCTTC. Full variable domain (rest looked up from reference TRBV15 and TRBJ1-2): DAMVIQNPRYQVTQFGKPVTLSCSQTLNHNVMYWYQQKSSQAPKLLFHYYDKDFNNEADTPDNFQSRRPNTSFCFLDIRSPGLGDTAMYLCATSSGVSNGGYTFGSGTRLTVV.

J is TRBJ2-7 and V is TRBV6-5; D is undetermined. The CDR3 runs to 14 residues. V lost 2 bases, J lost 0 bases, and 8 bases lay in between. CDR1 is MNHEY and CDR2 is SVGAGI in the germline V gene. CDR3 DNA: TGTGCCAGCAGTTACGCTAGGGACTCCTACGAGCAGTACTTC. Amino acids: CASSYARDSYEQYF.

The gene calls are TRBV9 and TRBJ2-3; perhaps TRBD2 as D (5 bases). Trimming stripped 2 bases from V and 5 bases from J, with 12 bases between. CDR3 length: 14 amino acids. Per the germline V gene, CDR1 is SGDLS and CDR2 is YYNGEE. Here the CDR3 DNA reads TGTGCCAGCAGCGTGTTTCTAGCTGGAGATACGCAGTATTTT. Protein product: CASSVFLAGDTQYF.

This sequence joins TRBV9 and TRBJ2-7, with a possible D match to TRBD1 (6 bases). This CDR3 has 15 amino acids. Trimming took 0 bases from V and 3 from J, leaving 13 bases between them. Germline CDR1 and CDR2: SGDLS and YYNGEE. This CDR3 reads CASSVGSGVVYEQYF. DNA of the CDR3: TGTGCCAGCAGCGTAGGTTCAGGGGTGGTCTACGAGCAGTACTTC.

CDR3 amino acids: CASSYAIGAPQETQYF. Here the CDR3 DNA reads TGTGCCAGCAGTTACGCTATCGGGGCCCCCCAAGAGACCCAGTACTTC. This chain uses TRBV6-2 or TRBV6-3 with TRBJ2-5, with D perhaps given as TRBD1 or TRBD2 (5 bases each). Trimming removed 2 bases from V and 1 base from J, with 14 bases in between. The CDR3 covers 16 residues. The germline V gene encodes CDR1 MNHEY and CDR2 SVGEGT.

The CDR3 is CASSTTGGSDEQYF. CDR3 DNA: TGCGCCAGCAGCACTACGGGGGGGAGTGACGAGCAGTACTTC. This rearrangement joins TRBV5-1 to TRBJ2-7; 8 bases agree with TRBD2. The length of the CDR3 is 14 residues. Germline assignment: CDR1 SGHRS and CDR2 YFSETQ. V shed 4 bases, J shed 5 bases, and the junction held 8 bases outside the gene matches.

This chain joins TRBV9 and TRBJ2-2; 9 bases map to TRBD1. Germline-derived CDR1 and CDR2 are SGDLS and YYNGEE. The CDR3 has 16 amino acids. With V trimmed by 1 base and J by 5 bases, 6 bases remained unmatched. The CDR3 region has the DNA TGTGCCAGCAGCGTAACCGGGACAGGGCAAACCGGGGAGCTGTTTTTT. Encoded protein: CASSVTGTGQTGELFF.

V and J are TRBV2 and TRBJ2-3; a possible D gene is TRBD2 (6 bases). The length of the CDR3 is 16 residues. Germline-derived CDR1 and CDR2 are SNHLY and FYNNEI. The V and J ends lost 1 base and 2 bases respectively, with 13 bases between them. CDR3 region: CASSEGGGVSTDTQYF. CDR3 DNA: TGTGCCAGCAGTGAAGGAGGAGGGGTCTCCACAGATACGCAGTATTTT.

The chain is built from TRBV27 and TRBJ2-7, with D possibly being TRBD2 (6 bases). Deletions cut 7 bases from V and 5 bases from J, with 27 bases between. Germline CDR1 MNHEY, CDR2 SMNVEV (reference sequence). This CDR3 spans 17 amino acids. DNA of the CDR3: TGTGCCAGCATCGATGACAGAACGATCGGGAGAGCCCACGAGCAGTACTTC. This sequence encodes CASIDDRTIGRAHEQYF.

In this sample, this clone turned up many times. The chain is built from TRBV28 and TRBJ2-7, with 8 bases aligning to TRBD1. Unmatched junction bases numbered 9, after V lost 4 bases and J lost 1 base. The CDR3 is 16 residues long. The V gene's germline CDR1 is MDHEN and CDR2 SYDVKM. The CDR3 sequence: CASSWSARTGSYEQYF. The CDR3, as DNA: TGTGCCAGCAGTTGGTCCGCCCGGACAGGGTCCTACGAGCAGTACTTC.

The chain has TRBV15 and TRBJ1-6, with 7 nucleotides matching TRBD1. The CDR3 has 14 residues. J was trimmed by 9 bases and V by 6 bases; bases with no gene match: 8. Germline V gives CDR1 LNHNV, CDR2 YYDKDF (reference sequence). CDR3 sequence reads: CATRTRDSSSPLHF. The DNA for the CDR3 is TGTGCCACCAGAACCCGGGACAGCTCTTCACCCCTCCACTTT.